Listed below are T cell receptor beta chains from one sample, sequenced in a study of control samples from healthy donors and cancer patients. Sequencing was performed with immunoSEQ multiplex PCR; in TCRdb, only in-frame clones are kept and a portion is missing. The table includes about 170,000 clones, around 90% detected once. Sequenced material: blood. These TCRs come from a woman under 40 in good health. Each CDR3 is given with its conserved first and last residue. A D gene is named only where the DNA matches it firmly. Expanded clones are given a class, and other clones once, few, many or no size at all.

>TRBV14|NA|TRBD1|TRBJ1-4
CASSPRSGGNEKLFF
TGTGCCAGCAGCCCCCGTTCAGGGGGTAATGAAAAACTGTTTTTT
>TRBV5-1|NA|NA|TRBJ1-6
CASSLAGADNSPLHF
TGCGCCAGCAGCTTAGCGGGGGCGGATAATTCACCCCTCCACTTT
>TRBV7-9|few|NA|TRBJ1-6
CASSLRADSPLHF
TGTGCCAGCAGCTTGAGGGCAGATTCACCCCTCCACTTT
>TRBV3-1/TRBV3-2|NA|NA|TRBJ1-1
CASSQGLGTEAFF
TGTGCCAGCAGCCAAGGTCTAGGGACTGAAGCTTTCTTT
>TRBV27|NA|NA|TRBJ1-2
CASSPGGGRYGYTF
TGTGCCAGCAGCCCTGGTGGGGGTAGATATGGCTACACCTTC
>TRBV10-3|NA|NA|TRBJ2-5
CAISERGETQYF
TGTGCCATCAGTGAGAGAGGAGAGACCCAGTACTTC
>TRBV20-1|NA|NA|TRBJ2-1
CSASTGYSYNEQFF
TGCAGTGCTAGTACAGGCTACTCCTACAATGAGCAGTTCTTC
>TRBV4-1|NA|TRBD2|TRBJ2-3
CASSQRVAGATDTQYF
TGCGCCAGCAGCCAGCGGGTAGCGGGGGCCACAGATACGCAGTATTTT
>TRBV11-2|NA|NA|TRBJ2-7
CASSQEGEIYEQYF
TGTGCCAGCAGCCAAGAGGGTGAAATCTACGAGCAGTACTTC
>TRBV19|NA|NA|TRBJ2-6
CASTPGFSGANVLTF
TGTGCCAGTACCCCAGGGTTCTCTGGGGCCAACGTCCTGACTTTC
>TRBV19|many|NA|TRBJ1-1
CASSMSGSMNTEAFF
TGTGCCAGTAGTATGTCTGGCAGCATGAACACTGAAGCTTTCTTT
>TRBV3-1/TRBV3-2|NA|NA|TRBJ1-1
CASSQDGRALPTEAFF
TGTGCCAGCAGCCAAGATGGGAGGGCCCTCCCCACTGAAGCTTTCTTT
>TRBV4-2|NA|NA|TRBJ2-7
CASRGSSYEQYF
TGTGCCAGCAGGGGCAGCTCCTACGAGCAGTACTTC
>TRBV29-1|NA|NA|TRBJ2-1
CSVDYGSNEQFF
TGCAGCGTTGATTATGGTTCTAATGAGCAGTTCTTC
>TRBV5-1|NA|NA|TRBJ2-1
CASSLYRAYNEQFF
TGCGCCAGCAGTTTATATCGGGCCTACAATGAGCAGTTCTTC
>TRBV23-1|medium-sized|NA|TRBJ2-1
CASSHVLGNNEQFF
TGCGCCAGCAGTCACGTGTTGGGGAACAATGAGCAGTTCTTC
>TRBV3-1/TRBV3-2|NA|NA|TRBJ2-7
CASSQGTERFYEQYF
TGTGCCAGCAGCCAGGGAACCGAGCGGTTCTACGAGCAGTACTTC
>TRBV12-5|NA|NA|TRBJ2-6
CASASDGANVLTF
TGTGCTAGTGCCTCGGATGGGGCCAACGTCCTGACTTTC
>TRBV4-2|once|NA|TRBJ2-1
CASSRQGQGYEQFF
TGTGCCAGCAGCCGGCAAGGCCAGGGATATGAGCAGTTCTTC
>TRBV29-1|NA|NA|TRBJ1-2
CSADLTGPFIYGYTF
TGCAGCGCTGACCTGACAGGACCGTTCATCTATGGCTACACCTTC
>TRBV5-6|NA|TRBD1|TRBJ1-3
CASSFGQGGNTIYF
TGTGCCAGCAGCTTCGGACAGGGGGGAAACACCATATATTTT
>TRBV2|NA|NA|TRBJ1-5
CASSGGSGNQPQHF
TGTGCCAGCAGTGGGGGGTCGGGCAATCAGCCCCAGCATTTT
>TRBV9|NA|TRBD2|TRBJ2-1
CASSPGGLAGAWEQFF
TGTGCCAGCAGCCCCGGGGGACTAGCGGGAGCGTGGGAGCAGTTCTTC
>TRBV24-1|NA|NA|TRBJ2-5
CATSDSSQETQYF
TGTGCCACCAGTGACTCCAGCCAAGAGACCCAGTACTTC
>TRBV7-8|NA|NA|TRBJ1-1
CASSPGGNTEAFF
TGTGCCAGCAGCCCGGGGGGTAACACTGAAGCTTTCTTT
>TRBV6-6|NA|NA|TRBJ2-7
CAITESPTRPNYEQYF
TGTGCCATCACCGAGTCTCCGACAAGGCCGAACTACGAGCAGTACTTC
>TRBV7-8|NA|NA|TRBJ2-2
CASSLVQREDGELFF
TGTGCCAGCAGCTTAGTGCAGCGAGAGGACGGGGAGCTGTTTTTT
>TRBV7-9|NA|NA|TRBJ1-5
CASSLGTDSNQPQHF
TGTGCCAGCAGCCTCGGGACCGATAGCAATCAGCCCCAGCATTTT
>TRBV4-1|NA|TRBD1|TRBJ2-5
CASSPLDRVGETQYF
TGCGCCAGCAGCCCCCTGGACAGGGTTGGGGAGACCCAGTACTTC
>TRBV28|NA|TRBD2|TRBJ2-2
CATMPGTSSDRELFF
TGTGCCACGATGCCGGGGACTAGCAGCGATCGGGAGCTGTTTTTT
>TRBV6-5|NA|NA|TRBJ1-5
CASSKQDSNQPQHF
TGTGCCAGCAGTAAACAGGATAGCAATCAGCCCCAGCATTTT
>TRBV7-9|NA|NA|TRBJ1-1
CASSPETANTEAFF
TGTGCCAGCAGCCCAGAGACAGCGAACACTGAAGCTTTCTTT